The rows below give T cell receptor beta chains drawn from one sample of a study of T cells in Graves' hyperthyroidism and ophthalmopathy. In TCRdb, the multiplex PCR reads were re-called with MiXCR into one record per CDR3 protein. The table lists roughly 170,000 distinct CDR3 sequences, roughly 10% of them singletons. The sequenced sample consisted of blood. Receptor source: a woman aged 18 to 35 with Graves' hyperthyroidism that later progressed to Graves' ophthalmopathy. Both conserved end residues are part of each CDR3. The order of the fields is clone size, V gene, D gene, J gene, CDR3 protein, CDR3 DNA. A D gene is named only where the DNA matches it firmly. Rows give clone size only sometimes, using once, few, many, or a class for an expanded clone.

abundance: many
v_gene: TRBV30
d_gene: NA
j_gene: TRBJ1-4
CDR3aa: CAWSGKGATNEKLFF
CDR3nt: TGTGCCTGGAGTGGAAAGGGTGCAACTAATGAAAAACTGTTTTTT

abundance: many
v_gene: TRBV7-9
d_gene: NA
j_gene: TRBJ1-1
CDR3aa: CASSLQQGVSTEAFF
CDR3nt: TGTGCCAGCAGTTTACAACAGGGAGTGAGCACTGAAGCTTTCTTT

abundance: many
v_gene: TRBV30
d_gene: NA
j_gene: TRBJ1-1
CDR3aa: CAWDSRTEAFF
CDR3nt: TGTGCCTGGGACAGTCGCACTGAAGCTTTCTTT

abundance: many
v_gene: TRBV30
d_gene: NA
j_gene: TRBJ2-1
CDR3aa: CAGAEGPYGEQFF
CDR3nt: TGTGCCGGGGCGGAAGGGCCCTACGGCGAGCAGTTCTTC

abundance: many
v_gene: TRBV11-2
d_gene: TRBD2
j_gene: TRBJ2-2
CDR3aa: CASSFSPGLAGHGELFF
CDR3nt: TGTGCCAGCAGCTTCTCACCGGGACTAGCGGGACACGGGGAGCTGTTTTTT

abundance: many
v_gene: TRBV9
d_gene: NA
j_gene: TRBJ1-2
CDR3aa: CASSPDPLGDYGYTF
CDR3nt: TGTGCCAGCAGCCCCGACCCATTGGGAGACTATGGCTACACCTTC

abundance: many
v_gene: TRBV28
d_gene: NA
j_gene: TRBJ1-2
CDR3aa: CASSFSRNNYGYTF
CDR3nt: TGTGCCAGCAGTTTCTCCAGGAATAACTATGGCTACACCTTC

abundance: many
v_gene: TRBV20-1
d_gene: NA
j_gene: TRBJ2-7
CDR3aa: CSAPGTLRGEQYF
CDR3nt: TGCAGTGCCCCCGGGACCTTGAGGGGGGAGCAGTACTTC

abundance: many
v_gene: TRBV2
d_gene: NA
j_gene: TRBJ1-1
CDR3aa: CASSYADTEAFF
CDR3nt: TGTGCCAGCAGCTACGCGGACACTGAAGCTTTCTTT

abundance: many
v_gene: TRBV27
d_gene: TRBD1
j_gene: TRBJ2-7
CDR3aa: CASSLRNRGRNEQYF
CDR3nt: TGTGCCAGCAGTTTACGGAACAGGGGTCGGAACGAGCAGTACTTC

abundance: many
v_gene: TRBV6-1
d_gene: TRBD1
j_gene: TRBJ1-5
CDR3aa: CASKPGQGNQPQHF
CDR3nt: TGTGCCAGCAAACCGGGACAGGGAAATCAGCCCCAGCATTTT

abundance: many
v_gene: TRBV11-2
d_gene: TRBD1
j_gene: TRBJ1-2
CDR3aa: CASSRTGGNGYTF
CDR3nt: TGTGCCAGCAGCCGTACAGGGGGCAATGGCTACACCTTC

abundance: many
v_gene: TRBV20-1
d_gene: NA
j_gene: TRBJ2-3
CDR3aa: CSADLDTQYF
CDR3nt: TGCAGTGCCGACCTTGATACGCAGTATTTT

abundance: NA
v_gene: TRBV6-1
d_gene: NA
j_gene: TRBJ2-1
CDR3aa: CASSYRTVNEQFF
CDR3nt: TGTGCCAGCAGTTACCGGACAGTCAATGAGCAGTTCTTC

abundance: few
v_gene: TRBV14
d_gene: TRBD2
j_gene: TRBJ2-2
CDR3aa: CASSQDILAGGSSDTGELFF
CDR3nt: TGTGCCAGCAGCCAAGATATCCTAGCGGGAGGATCATCGGACACCGGGGAGCTGTTTTTT

abundance: few
v_gene: TRBV19
d_gene: NA
j_gene: TRBJ2-7
CDR3aa: CASSIGPGSLSYEQYF
CDR3nt: TGTGCCAGTAGTATAGGTCCAGGAAGCCTCTCCTACGAGCAGTACTTC

abundance: many
v_gene: TRBV6-1
d_gene: TRBD2
j_gene: TRBJ2-5
CDR3aa: CASGLAGVVETQYF
CDR3nt: TGTGCCAGCGGACTAGCGGGGGTGGTAGAGACCCAGTACTTC

abundance: many
v_gene: TRBV2
d_gene: TRBD1
j_gene: TRBJ1-1
CDR3aa: CASSEATGLNTEAFF
CDR3nt: TGTGCCAGCAGTGAGGCGACAGGGTTGAACACTGAAGCTTTCTTT

abundance: NA
v_gene: TRBV25-1
d_gene: NA
j_gene: TRBJ2-7
CDR3aa: CASSPGHLAYEQYF
CDR3nt: TGTGCCAGCAGTCCGGGACACTTGGCCTACGAGCAGTACTTC

abundance: many
v_gene: TRBV28
d_gene: TRBD1
j_gene: TRBJ1-2
CDR3aa: CASKVGDRGLYGYTF
CDR3nt: TGTGCCAGCAAGGTCGGGGACAGGGGGCTCTATGGCTACACCTTC

abundance: few
v_gene: TRBV4-1
d_gene: TRBD1
j_gene: TRBJ1-3
CDR3aa: CASSLRFVGTGTGNTIYF
CDR3nt: TGCGCCAGCAGCCTCCGCTTCGTCGGGACAGGGACTGGAAACACCATATATTTT

abundance: NA
v_gene: TRBV20-1
d_gene: TRBD2
j_gene: TRBJ2-7
CDR3aa: CSARIAGGRNEQYF
CDR3nt: TGCAGTGCTCGTATAGCGGGAGGTCGTAACGAGCAGTACTTC

abundance: many
v_gene: TRBV28
d_gene: NA
j_gene: TRBJ1-1
CDR3aa: CASSQMMNTEAFF
CDR3nt: TGTGCCAGCAGCCAGATGATGAACACTGAAGCTTTCTTT

abundance: NA
v_gene: TRBV6-2/TRBV6-3
d_gene: TRBD2
j_gene: TRBJ2-5
CDR3aa: CASSFRLPGLAGTLEETQYF
CDR3nt: TGTGCCAGCAGTTTCCGCCTTCCGGGACTAGCGGGAACGCTAGAAGAGACCCAGTACTTC

abundance: NA
v_gene: TRBV3-1
d_gene: TRBD2
j_gene: TRBJ2-1
CDR3aa: CASSPSGGPYNEQFF
CDR3nt: TGTGCCAGCAGCCCATCGGGGGGACCCTACAATGAGCAGTTCTTC

abundance: many
v_gene: TRBV2
d_gene: NA
j_gene: TRBJ1-6
CDR3aa: CASSDYGPEADSPLHF
CDR3nt: TGTGCCAGCAGTGATTATGGGCCGGAGGCCGATTCACCCCTCCACTTT